Listed below are T cell receptor beta chains from one sample, sequenced in a study of cytomegalovirus exposure and HLA in healthy donors. Assay: immunoSEQ multiplex PCR; the TCRdb copy retains only in-frame clones and omits some. Altogether around 120,000 clones are present, over 60% being singletons, with the ten largest covering around 4.5%. The sequencing input was PBMCs. These receptors were collected from a man under 40 in good health and CMV-seropositive. Both conserved end residues are part of each CDR3. The D gene is left open where the match is weak. Clone size, where shown, is once, few, many, or a class for clones that have expanded.

>NA|TRBV29-1|TRBJ1-2|14|NA
TGCAGCGTTGATAAGGGGTCGGACGCTTGGGGCTACACCTTC
CSVDKGSDAWGYTF
>NA|TRBV18|TRBJ2-7|15|NA
TGTGCCAGCTCACCAAATAGACAGGAACTAAGCGAGCAGTACTTC
CASSPNRQELSEQYF
>NA|TRBV4-3|TRBJ2-1|16|NA
TGCGCCAGCAGCCAAGGTGTGGCGGGGGCGCGTATTGAGCAGTTCTTC
CASSQGVAGARIEQFF
>few|TRBV5-1|TRBJ2-7|15|TRBD1
TGCGCCAGCAGCCCCCAAGTGGGGACAGGCCTCGAGCAGTACTTC
CASSPQVGTGLEQYF
>NA|TRBV7-6|TRBJ2-2|16|TRBD1
TGTGCCAGCAGCTCTCGGGACAGGCCGAACACCGGGGAGCTGTTTTTT
CASSSRDRPNTGELFF
>NA|TRBV7-9|TRBJ2-3|15|TRBD1
TGTGCCAGCAGCAGGGACAGGGATTACACAGATACGCAGTATTTT
CASSRDRDYTDTQYF
>NA|TRBV4-3|TRBJ2-2|16|NA
TGCGCCAGCAGCCACCTCACGGGGAGGAACACCGGGGAGCTGTTTTTT
CASSHLTGRNTGELFF
>NA|TRBV7-9|TRBJ2-3|16|TRBD1
TGTTCCAGCAGCCCGAGGCCGGACAGGGGTGGGGATACGCAGTATTTT
CSSSPRPDRGGDTQYF
>few|TRBV28|TRBJ1-1|11|NA
TGTGCCAGCAGTCCCGTGACTGAAGCTTTCTTT
CASSPVTEAFF
>NA|TRBV5-1|TRBJ2-5|16|TRBD2
TGCGCCAGCAGCTCCCAACTAGCGGGAGTACAAGAGACCCAGTACTTC
CASSSQLAGVQETQYF
>NA|TRBV4-2|TRBJ1-2|13|NA
TGTGCCAGCAGCCAAGATGGCGGCTATGGCTACACCTTC
CASSQDGGYGYTF
>NA|TRBV6-5|TRBJ2-3|11|NA
TGTGCCAGCAGTTTCAGACAGGCGCAGTATTTT
CASSFRQAQYF
>NA|TRBV9|TRBJ2-1|17|NA
TGTGCCAGCAGCGTAGTGGAGGGTTATAGCTCCTACAATGAGCAGTTCTTC
CASSVVEGYSSYNEQFF
>NA|TRBV29-1|TRBJ2-1|15|TRBD2
TGCAGCGTGAAGGCCGGAGCGGGGGCCTACAATGAGCAGTTCTTC
CSVKAGAGAYNEQFF
>few|TRBV14|TRBJ2-7|15|TRBD1
TGTGCCAGCAGCCAAGGTTACCAGGGGGCGTACGAGCAGTACTTC
CASSQGYQGAYEQYF
>NA|TRBV4-2|TRBJ1-2|18|TRBD1
TGTGCCAGCAGCCAAGATGGGGAGACAGGGGGACTGGAATATGGCTACACCTTC
CASSQDGETGGLEYGYTF
>NA|TRBV2|TRBJ1-5|13|TRBD1
TGTGCCAGCAGCCAGGACAGGGATCAGCCCCAGCATTTT
CASSQDRDQPQHF
>once|TRBV5-4|TRBJ1-1|18|NA
TGTGCCAGCAGCTTGGGGCCCCAGGGGAGAAGATTAGGCACTGAAGCTTTCTTT
CASSLGPQGRRLGTEAFF
>NA|TRBV9|TRBJ2-3|17|TRBD2
TGTGCCAGCAGCGTAGGGAGGACTAGCGGGAGTACAGATACGCAGTATTTT
CASSVGRTSGSTDTQYF
>NA|TRBV15|TRBJ2-1|14|NA
TGTGCCACCAGCAAGGGTGACAGTTTCCATGAGCAGTTCTTC
CATSKGDSFHEQFF
>NA|TRBV7-7|TRBJ2-3|13|NA
TGTGCTAGCAGCTTCACCGGGACAGATACGCAGTATTTT
CASSFTGTDTQYF
>NA|TRBV6-6|TRBJ2-7|14|TRBD1
TGTGCCAGCAGACCAGGGACAGGGAAAGGGGAGCAGTACTTC
CASRPGTGKGEQYF
>few|TRBV4-3|TRBJ2-2|19|TRBD1
TGCGCCAGCAGCCAGAATAACGTGGGACAGGGGGCCGTCACCGGGGAGCTGTTTTTT
CASSQNNVGQGAVTGELFF
>NA|TRBV19|TRBJ1-1|13|NA
TGTGCCAGTAGTATAGGGGAGGATCCCGAAGCTTTCTTT
CASSIGEDPEAFF
>NA|TRBV10-3|TRBJ1-4|12|NA
TGTGCCGTATCCTCAGGGTATGAAAAACTGTTTTTT
CAVSSGYEKLFF
>NA|TRBV2|TRBJ2-5|15|TRBD2
TGTGCCAGCAGTAAAGCGGGAGTGGGGCAAGAGACCCAGTACTTC
CASSKAGVGQETQYF
>NA|TRBV27|TRBJ1-2|15|TRBD1
TGTGCCAGCAGTTTATCGGGACAGGGGGGAGATGGCTACACCTTC
CASSLSGQGGDGYTF
>NA|TRBV27|TRBJ2-4|21|TRBD2
TGTGCCAGCAGTTTAAGGGCCCTCGGAGGGACTAGCGGGAGCGGCAAAAACATTCAGTACTTC
CASSLRALGGTSGSGKNIQYF
>few|TRBV30|TRBJ2-1|14|NA
TGTGCCTGGTGGGGGGCTAGCGGCTACAATGAGCAGTTCTTC
CAWWGASGYNEQFF
>NA|TRBV7-6|TRBJ1-2|12|NA
TGTGCCAGCAGCTCCCCCCGCTATGGCTACACCTTC
CASSSPRYGYTF
>NA|TRBV19|TRBJ2-5|17|TRBD2
TGTGCCAGTAGTATACTAGCGGGGGGGCCGGGGCAAGAGACCCAGTACTTC
CASSILAGGPGQETQYF
>NA|TRBV7-2|TRBJ2-3|12|NA
TGTGCCAGCAGCTTAGAGAGTGCAAGTCAGTATTTT
CASSLESASQYF
>NA|TRBV7-2|TRBJ2-5|14|TRBD2
TGTGCCAGCAGCTTGGAAGCGGGGGATGAGACCCAGTACTTC
CASSLEAGDETQYF
>NA|TRBV5-1|TRBJ1-5|12|NA
TGCGCCAGCAGCTCGGACCTAGGGGAACAGCATTTT
CASSSDLGEQHF
>NA|TRBV7-2|TRBJ2-2|15|TRBD2
TGTGCCAGCAGCCCGCTAGCGGGGAACACCGGGGAGCTGTTTTTT
CASSPLAGNTGELFF
>NA|TRBV5-4|TRBJ2-3|16|TRBD2
TGTGCCAGCAGCTTGTTTCTAGCGGTGGTTACAGATACGCAGTATTTT
CASSLFLAVVTDTQYF
>NA|TRBV4-2|TRBJ2-1|17|NA
TGTGCCAGCAGCCAAGAAGCAGGTCCGACCAAGCACAATGAGCAGTTCTTC
CASSQEAGPTKHNEQFF
>NA|TRBV5-6|TRBJ2-7|16|TRBD1
TGTGCCAGCAGCGATTTTACCGGGACAGAAAACTACGAGCAGTACTTC
CASSDFTGTENYEQYF
>few|TRBV5-1|TRBJ2-7|15|TRBD2
TGCGCCAGCAGCTTGGGCGCTAGCGGTACCTACGAGCAGTACTTC
CASSLGASGTYEQYF
>NA|TRBV9|TRBJ1-1|14|NA
TGTGCCAGCGGTACCGCAGGGTTGAACACTGAAGCTTTCTTT
CASGTAGLNTEAFF
>NA|TRBV7-2|TRBJ1-5|16|NA
TGTGCCAGCAGCTTAGTGGGGGGGTGGAGCAATCAGCCCCAGCATTTT
CASSLVGGWSNQPQHF
>NA|TRBV6-1|TRBJ2-7|14|TRBD2
TGTGCCAGCACTAGACTAGCGGGAGACTACGAGCAGTACTTC
CASTRLAGDYEQYF
>NA|TRBV5-6|TRBJ1-1|11|NA
TGTGCCAGCAGCTTGGAGCGGGAGGCTTTCTTT
CASSLEREAFF
>NA|TRBV4-3|TRBJ2-1|15|NA
TGCGCCAGCAGCCCGACAACGCTGTCCTACAATGAGCAGTTCTTC
CASSPTTLSYNEQFF
>NA|TRBV7-9|TRBJ1-5|14|NA
TGTGCCAGCAGCTTAGTTGGCAGGGATCAGCCCCAGCATTTT
CASSLVGRDQPQHF
>NA|TRBV21-1|TRBJ1-1|15|NA
TGTGCCAGCACCCCCCCGGGGAACCTGAACACTGAAGCTTTCTTT
CASTPPGNLNTEAFF
>NA|TRBV18|TRBJ2-4|15|TRBD1
TGTGCCAGCTCACCAGGGACAGGGGCGGGAAACAGTCAGTACTTC
CASSPGTGAGNSQYF
>NA|TRBV11-2|TRBJ1-2|13|NA
TGTGCCAGCAGCTTTCCAAACACAGGCGGCTACACCTTC
CASSFPNTGGYTF
>once|TRBV6-1|TRBJ1-5|14|NA
TGTGCCAGCAGTCCCTTTCCTCAGGGTCAGCCCCAGCATTTT
CASSPFPQGQPQHF
>NA|TRBV27|TRBJ2-7|13|NA
TGTGCCAGCAGCTCGGGCGCCCTCCCCGGGAAGTACTTC
CASSSGALPGKYF
>once|TRBV25-1|TRBJ2-3|15|NA
TGTGCCAGCAGTGAATTACAGGGTCGCACAGATACGCAGTATTTT
CASSELQGRTDTQYF
>NA|TRBV13|TRBJ2-2|15|TRBD2
TGTGCCAGCAGCTTAGAAGCGGGAGTCGCCGGGGAGCTGTTTTTT
CASSLEAGVAGELFF